The T cell receptor beta chain under discussion was sequenced for a study of spatial heterogeneity in lung cancer. A single record per CDR3 protein comes from TCRdb applying MiXCR to the 5' RACE reads. Of about 29,000 distinct CDR3 sequences in the sample, about 8.1% were seen once. Time point indicated: sample taken at primary tumor resection. The input material, whole RNA from tumor, nontumor lung or frozen PBMC, was sequenced unsorted. Germline CDR1 is SNHLY and CDR2 is FYNNEI. The CDR3 is made up of 13 amino acids. With V trimmed by 5 bases and J by 11 bases, 7 bases remained unmatched. The TCR sequence derives from a female donor with early-stage non-small cell lung cancer. The J gene is TRBJ1-3, the V gene TRBV2; 9 bases line up with TRBD1. Sequencing was performed on PBMCs, taken at surgery. CDR3 in amino acids: CASSWDRESAIYF. The CDR3 region has the DNA TGTGCCAGCAGTTGGGACAGGGAGAGTGCCATATATTTT.